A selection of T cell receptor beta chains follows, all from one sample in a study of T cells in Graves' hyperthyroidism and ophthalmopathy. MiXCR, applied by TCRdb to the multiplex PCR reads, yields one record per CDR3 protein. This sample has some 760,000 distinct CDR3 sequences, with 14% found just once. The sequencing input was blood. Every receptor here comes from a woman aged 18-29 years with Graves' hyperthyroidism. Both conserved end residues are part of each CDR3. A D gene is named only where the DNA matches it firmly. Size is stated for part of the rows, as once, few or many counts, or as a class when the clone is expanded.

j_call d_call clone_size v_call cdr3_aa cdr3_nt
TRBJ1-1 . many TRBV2 CASSGSMNTEAFF TGTGCCAGCAGTGGGTCGATGAACACTGAAGCTTTCTTT
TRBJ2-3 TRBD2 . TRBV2 CASRRRLAGMSDTQYF TGTGCCAGCAGACGTCGACTAGCGGGGATGTCAGATACGCAGTATTTT
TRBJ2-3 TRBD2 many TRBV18 CASSPSGGPGDTQYF TGTGCCAGCTCACCTTCGGGAGGGCCTGGAGATACGCAGTATTTT
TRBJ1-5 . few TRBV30 CAWSMPDLGNQPQHF TGTGCCTGGAGTATGCCCGACTTAGGCAATCAGCCCCAGCATTTT
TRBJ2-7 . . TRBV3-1 CASSPALYHRDNSYEQYF TGTGCCAGCAGCCCCGCCTTGTATCACCGGGACAACTCCTACGAGCAGTACTTC
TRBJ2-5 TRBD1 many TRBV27 CASKDRGLVSETQYF TGTGCCAGCAAGGACAGGGGGCTTGTTTCGGAGACCCAGTACTTC
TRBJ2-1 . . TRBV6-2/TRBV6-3 CASRIRYGYNEQFF TGTGCCAGCAGAATACGTTACGGATACAATGAGCAGTTCTTC
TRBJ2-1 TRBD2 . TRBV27 CASARVGTSGPRGEQFF TGTGCCAGCGCACGAGTCGGGACTAGCGGGCCCCGGGGTGAGCAGTTCTTC
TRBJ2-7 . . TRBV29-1 CSVYAANSYEQYF TGCAGCGTTTACGCAGCTAACTCCTACGAGCAGTACTTC
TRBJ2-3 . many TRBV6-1 CASSGSGPDTQYF TGTGCCAGCAGTGGGAGTGGCCCAGATACGCAGTATTTT
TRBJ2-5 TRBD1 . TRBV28 CASSLSDRTKETQHF TGTGCCAGCAGTTTATCGGACAGGACCAAAGAGACCCAGCACTTC
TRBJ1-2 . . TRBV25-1 CASSDQAGYTF TGTGCCAGCAGTGATCAGGCTGGCTACACCTTC
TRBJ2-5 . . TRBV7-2 CASSRLGGGTQYF TGTGCCAGCAGCCGCCTCGGGGGAGGGACCCAGTACTTC
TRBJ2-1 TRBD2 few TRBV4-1 CASSQGLASGRNEQFF TGCGCCAGCAGCCAAGGGTTGGCTAGCGGGAGGAATGAGCAGTTCTTC
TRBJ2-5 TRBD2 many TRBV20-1 CSASSGDSGREETQYF TGCAGTGCTAGCTCGGGTGATAGCGGGAGAGAAGAGACCCAGTACTTC
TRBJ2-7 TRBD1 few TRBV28 CASRGTGEYEQYF TGTGCCAGCAGGGGGACAGGGGAGTACGAGCAGTACTTC
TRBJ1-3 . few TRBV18 CASSPPPLGAGNTIYF TGTGCCAGCTCACCCCCCCCATTGGGGGCTGGAAACACCATATATTTT
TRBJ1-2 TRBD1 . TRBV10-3 CAISYNRDRGLLNYGYTF TGTGCCATCAGTTACAACCGGGACAGGGGCCTTCTCAACTATGGCTACACCTTC
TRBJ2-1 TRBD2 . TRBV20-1 CSARTAGNGGDEQFF TGCAGTGCTAGGACAGCGGGAAACGGAGGTGATGAGCAGTTCTTC
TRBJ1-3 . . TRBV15 CATSRDKGTYLNTIYF TGTGCCACCAGCAGAGATAAGGGGACATATTTAAACACCATATATTTT
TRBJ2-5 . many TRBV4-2 CASSPRMGGETQYF TGTGCCAGCAGCCCACGTATGGGTGGAGAGACCCAGTACTTC
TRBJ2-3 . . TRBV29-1 CSVVADTDTQYF TGCAGCGTTGTGGCCGACACAGATACGCAGTATTTT
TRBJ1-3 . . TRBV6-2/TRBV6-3 CASSYRGSSGNTIYF TGTGCCAGCAGTTACAGGGGTTCTTCTGGAAACACCATATATTTT
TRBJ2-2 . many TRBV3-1 CASSPDLGYTGELFF TGTGCCAGCAGCCCCGATTTGGGGTACACCGGGGAGCTGTTTTTT
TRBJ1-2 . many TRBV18 CASSPSQGGGYTF TGTGCCAGCTCACCATCGCAGGGCGGAGGCTACACCTTC
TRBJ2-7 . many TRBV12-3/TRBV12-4 CASRHGGDYEQYF TGTGCCAGCAGACATGGCGGTGACTACGAGCAGTACTTC
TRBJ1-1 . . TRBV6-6 CASSYSSSKPSGWSEAFF TGTGCCAGCAGTTACTCTTCTTCAAAACCGTCGGGATGGTCTGAAGCTTTCTTT
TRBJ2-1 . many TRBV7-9 CASSLLSVMAPGSGSYNEQFF TGTGCCAGCAGCTTATTATCCGTAATGGCTCCCGGCTCGGGCTCCTACAATGAGCAGTTCTTC
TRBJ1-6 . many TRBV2 CASSSTNGVSPLHF TGTGCCAGCAGTAGTACCAACGGGGTTTCACCCCTCCACTTT
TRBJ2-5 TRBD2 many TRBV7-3 CASSPGTRAETQYF TGTGCCAGCAGCCCAGGGACTAGGGCGGAGACCCAGTACTTC
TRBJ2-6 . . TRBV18 CASSPRNGPGGANVLTF TGTGCCAGCTCACCACGGAACGGGCCTGGTGGGGCCAACGTCCTGACTTTC
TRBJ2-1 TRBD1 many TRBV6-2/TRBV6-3 CASSSFGTGGDHEQFF TGTGCCAGCAGTTCGTTTGGGACAGGGGGTGACCATGAGCAGTTCTTC
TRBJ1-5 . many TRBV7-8 CASSLGGGEQPQHF TGTGCCAGCAGCTTAGGTGGGGGTGAACAGCCCCAGCATTTT
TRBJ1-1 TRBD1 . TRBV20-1 CSARGQGNMNTEAFF TGCAGTGCAAGAGGACAGGGAAACATGAACACTGAAGCTTTCTTT
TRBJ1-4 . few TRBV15 CATSRARRGWEKLFF TGTGCCACCAGCAGAGCCCGCCGGGGATGGGAAAAACTGTTTTTT